This T cell receptor (beta chain) comes out of a study of regulatory T cells in long-lasting Graves disease. At least ten counts were recorded for this clonotype. CDR3-region Arm-PCR and iRepertoire HTBI primers produced the TCR beta libraries. TCRdb processed the multiplex PCR reads anew with MiXCR; each CDR3 protein has one entry. The data show roughly 350,000 distinct CDR3 sequences, about 16% seen once. Per germline, CDR1 GTSNPN and CDR2 SVGIG (reference sequence). Trimming took off 4 bases at V and 8 bases at J, with 9 bases between the two ends. The CDR3 runs to 11 residues. Documented time point: newly diagnosed GD, antithyroid drugs for less than 3 months. Scientists built the TCR library using RNA that was extracted from PBMCs. These data also featured in a second study, about T cells in Graves' hyperthyroidism and ophthalmopathy.

This material consisted of peripheral blood mononuclear cells (PBMCs), taken at new diagnosis, from a patient treated with antithyroid drugs. The chain is built from TRBV30 and TRBJ2-1; no reliable D call. This clonotype originated in a woman aged 18-29 years with Graves disease. The CDR3, as DNA: TGTGCCTGGACTTCCCTTCATGAGCAGTTCTTC. Protein product: CAWTSLHEQFF.